This entry describes one T cell receptor beta chain. No antigen is known for it. This entry comes from a study of T cell responses to AZD1222 COVID-19 vaccine. Study-level points and caveats: Most donors were white British, females outnumbered males, and clonal diversity was possibly underestimated. The reported proportion of spike-specific TCRs targeting unmutated variant regions was nearly half. Spike-specific TCR breadth and depth rose after two AZD1222 doses.

The repertoire was sequenced with immunoSEQ multiplex PCR; TCRdb's copy has only in-frame clones and lacks some. Of some 130,000 clones detected, around nine tenths appear once; the ten largest clones hold 0.85% to 1.3%. This CDR3 comprises 13 residues. Germline values: CDR1 SGHTA, CDR2 FQGNSA. The J segment lost 6 bases and the V segment lost 5 bases, leaving 4 bases of the junction unmatched. This specimen was peripheral blood, taken 28 days after the second AZD1222 dose. This receptor was identified in an adult who received the AZD1222 COVID-19 vaccine. The chain combines TRBV7-2 with TRBJ1-2, with TRBD1 matching 9 bases. CDR3: CASSQGQGNGYTF. Written as DNA, the CDR3 is TGTGCCAGCAGCCAGGGACAGGGAAATGGCTACACCTTC.